Each of the 13 T cell receptor beta chains below was sequenced from the same sample in a study of Graves' ophthalmopathy and Graves' hyperthyroidism. CDR3 regions of TCR beta were amplified from RNA transcripts. The first-round RT-PCR employed HTBI primers together with the Qiagen OneStep RT-PCR kit. A multiplex PCR was then performed as the second round. TCRdb reanalysed the multiplex PCR reads using MiXCR and keeps one entry per CDR3 protein. This sample has a few hundred thousand distinct CDR3 sequences, with 15% to 20% found just once. Sample: peripheral blood. The receptors were sampled from a young woman with Graves' ophthalmopathy.

This clonotype was seen ten or more times. This chain links TRBV15 with TRBJ1-1; D gene unclear. Germline CDR1 is LNHNV and CDR2 is YYDKDF (reference sequence). The CDR3 runs 12 residues. The V end lost 1 base, the J end lost 7 bases, and 7 bases lay between the germline ends. The CDR3 nucleotides are TGTGCCACCAGCAGAGGGATAGGTGAAGCTTTCTTT. This translates into CATSRGIGEAFF.

This clonotype was seen ten or more times. CDR3 loop: CASSVGTSGISNSYEQYF. In DNA, the CDR3 is TGTGCCAGCAGCGTGGGGACTAGCGGGATTAGTAACTCCTACGAGCAGTACTTC. The V call is TRBV9, the J call TRBJ2-7, with 13 bases aligning to TRBD2. The length of the CDR3 is 18 residues. Germline CDR1 is SGDLS and CDR2 is YYNGEE. Unmatched junction bases numbered 8, after V lost 2 bases and J lost 0 bases.

V is TRBV9 and J is TRBJ2-7, with a possible D match to TRBD1 (6 bases). V dropped 2 bases and J dropped 6 bases, with 24 bases sitting between them. Germline V gene sequence: CDR1 SGDLS, CDR2 YYNGEE. The CDR3 has 17 residues. This CDR3 is CASSVGPQGISVGEQYF. CDR3 nucleotide sequence: TGTGCCAGCAGCGTCGGTCCACAGGGCATCTCCGTGGGCGAGCAGTACTTC.

This rearrangement joins TRBV6-2 or TRBV6-3 to TRBJ1-2; 8 bases map to TRBD1. With V trimmed by 4 bases and J by 7 bases, 8 bases remained unmatched. The CDR3 loop spans 14 amino acids. Looked up from germline, CDR1 is MNHEY and CDR2 is SVGEGT. The CDR3 DNA follows: TGTGCCAGCAGTTCACCGGGACAGGCGGTTGGCTACACCTTC. It is translated as CASSSPGQAVGYTF.

This clonotype was seen at least ten times. The rearrangement uses TRBV12-3 or TRBV12-4 and TRBJ1-5, with 8 positions matching TRBD1. The CDR3 consists of 16 residues. J lost 1 base, V lost 3 bases, and 5 bases had no gene match. For the CDR3, the DNA is TGTGCCAGCAGTTTGAAGGGACAGGAGAGCAATCAGCCCCAGCATTTT. Its protein product is CASSLKGQESNQPQHF.

At least ten counts were recorded for this clonotype. This chain uses TRBV6-2 or TRBV6-3 with TRBJ1-2, with 9 positions matching TRBD1. Trimming removed 6 bases from V and 6 bases from J; junction bases left unmatched: 5. CDR1 is MNHEY, CDR2 SVGEGT, per germline. The CDR3 spans 13 residues. The CDR3: CASRPGQGHGYTF. The CDR3 nucleotides are TGTGCCAGCAGGCCGGGACAGGGTCATGGCTACACCTTC.

This clonotype occurred many times. The V call is TRBV29-1, the J call TRBJ2-7; D unclear. CDR3 size: 18 residues. Germline CDR1 SQVTM, CDR2 ANQGSEA. V was cut by 5 bases and J by 1 base, with 27 bases left in between. This chain's CDR3 is CSVSRGPAVARDSYEQYF. The CDR3 DNA follows: TGCAGCGTTTCTCGTGGACCTGCTGTGGCAAGGGATTCCTACGAGCAGTACTTC.

In its sample, this clonotype was seen many times. The chain is built from TRBV15 and TRBJ1-2; TRBD1 is a possible D gene (5 bases). V gave up 0 bases and J gave up 8 bases, with 16 bases separating them. The CDR3 contains 15 residues. The germline CDR1 and CDR2 sequences are LNHNV and YYDKDF (reference sequence). The CDR3 bases are TGTGCCACCAGCAGAGATCTGGGGCAGTCGCAGGGCTACACCTTC. Protein sequence: CATSRDLGQSQGYTF.

V gene TRBV5-8 combines with J gene TRBJ2-1; no firm D call. There are 15 residues in the CDR3. From germline, CDR1 is SGHTS and CDR2 YDEGEE. Trimming removed 5 bases at V and 8 bases at J, with 20 bases between. This chain's CDR3 is CASRRPGRRVDEQFF. CDR3 DNA sequence: TGTGCCAGCAGACGTCCGGGTCGAAGAGTGGATGAGCAGTTCTTC.

Only one count was recorded for this clonotype. V and J are TRBV6-5 and TRBJ1-1; tentatively, D is TRBD1 (6 bases). The CDR3 contains 13 residues. Germline CDR1 and CDR2: MNHEY and SVGAGI. V shed 2 bases and J shed 7 bases, with 11 bases lying between them. This chain's CDR3 is CASSYGGAGEAFF. The CDR3 nucleotides read TGTGCCAGCAGTTACGGGGGCGCAGGTGAAGCTTTCTTT.

The rearrangement joins TRBV6-1 to TRBJ1-5; D is ambiguous. The V end was cut by 2 bases, the J end by 5 bases, with 7 bases between. The CDR3 consists of 13 residues. The germline gives CDR1 MNHNS, CDR2 SASEGT. CDR3: CASSERADQPQHF. The CDR3 DNA follows: TGTGCCAGCAGTGAACGTGCAGATCAGCCCCAGCATTTT.

This clonotype was picked up many times. This rearrangement joins TRBV27 to TRBJ2-7; either TRBD1 or TRBD2 may fit D (5 bases each). The germline gives CDR1 MNHEY, CDR2 SMNVEV (reference sequence). This CDR3 comprises 14 residues. Between the trimmed V and J ends, which lost 5 bases and 6 bases, there was a span of 17 bases. The CDR3 protein is CASSASGPAGEQYF. The DNA for the CDR3 is TGTGCCAGCAGTGCCTCGGGACCCGCGGGCGAGCAGTACTTC.

This clonotype was found many times. The V and J genes are TRBV10-3 and TRBJ2-7; D is unclear. CDR3 length: 12 residues. Looked up from germline, CDR1 is ENHRY and CDR2 is SYGVKD. Trimming took off 7 bases at V and 7 bases at J, with 14 bases between the two ends. The CDR3 loop is CAITDHSEEQYF. The CDR3 region has the DNA TGTGCCATCACCGACCATTCAGAAGAGCAGTACTTC.